This TCR beta chain emerged from a study of naive and memory T cell subsets. A UMI-containing oligonucleotide was joined by 3' ligation to the TCR cDNA template. Whole blood, 2.5 ml, came from adult healthy volunteers. Germline V lookup: CDR1 SQVTM, CDR2 ANQGSEA. The CDR3 covers 13 residues. V lost 5 bases to trimming and J lost 7 bases; unmatched junction nucleotides: 4. Amplification of ligated cDNA took four PCR rounds with SP2 and nested alpha and beta constant primers. TCRdb passed the 5' RACE reads through MiXCR, listing each CDR3 protein once. The profile shows around 56,000 distinct CDR3 sequences, under 10% of them singletons. This clonotype turned up a few times.

The chain uses TRBV29-1 and TRBJ2-2; the match to TRBD1 covers 10 bases. The receptor comes from a female donor in good health. The DNA of the CDR3 is TGCAGCGTTCGACAGGGGGCGAGCGGGGAGCTGTTTTTT. This codes for CSVRQGASGELFF.